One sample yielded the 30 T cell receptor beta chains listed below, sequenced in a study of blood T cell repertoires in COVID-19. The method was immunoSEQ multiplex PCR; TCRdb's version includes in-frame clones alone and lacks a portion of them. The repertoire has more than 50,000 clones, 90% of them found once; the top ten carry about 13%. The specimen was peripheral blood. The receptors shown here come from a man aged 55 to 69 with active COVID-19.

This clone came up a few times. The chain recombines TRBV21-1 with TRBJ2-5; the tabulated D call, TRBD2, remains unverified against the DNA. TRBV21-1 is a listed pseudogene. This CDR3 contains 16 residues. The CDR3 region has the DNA TGTGCCAGCAGCGGGACTAGCGGGAGTATTACGGAGACCCAGTACTTC. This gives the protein CASSGTSGSITETQYF.

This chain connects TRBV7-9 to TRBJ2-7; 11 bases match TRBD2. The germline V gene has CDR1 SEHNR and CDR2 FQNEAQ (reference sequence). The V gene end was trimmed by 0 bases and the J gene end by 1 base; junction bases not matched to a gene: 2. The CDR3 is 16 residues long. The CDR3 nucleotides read TGTGCCAGCAGCTTAGCGGGGACTAGCGGATCCTACGAGCAGTACTTC. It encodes CASSLAGTSGSYEQYF.

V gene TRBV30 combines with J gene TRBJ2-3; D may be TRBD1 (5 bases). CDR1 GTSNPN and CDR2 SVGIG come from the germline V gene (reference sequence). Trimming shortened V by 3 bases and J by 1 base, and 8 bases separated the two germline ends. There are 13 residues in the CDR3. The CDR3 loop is CAWRVGGTDTQYF. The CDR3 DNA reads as TGTGCCTGGAGAGTAGGGGGCACAGATACGCAGTATTTT.

The CDR3 sequence: CASSRQGVRDEQYF. The DNA of the CDR3 is TGTGCCAGCAGCCGACAGGGGGTGCGAGACGAGCAGTACTTC. The chain is built from TRBV7-8 and TRBJ2-7; TRBD1 aligns across 9 bases. The CDR3 is 14 amino acids. In germline, CDR1 is SGHVS, CDR2 FQNEAQ. The V segment lost 5 bases and the J segment 5 bases; nucleotides outside the gene matches: 7.

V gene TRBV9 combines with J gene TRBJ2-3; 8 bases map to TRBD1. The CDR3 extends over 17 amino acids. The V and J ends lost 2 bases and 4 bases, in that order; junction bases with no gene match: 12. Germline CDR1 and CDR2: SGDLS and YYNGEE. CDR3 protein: CASSVRHRTGSPDTQYF. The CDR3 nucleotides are TGTGCCAGCAGCGTTCGGCACAGGACAGGGAGCCCAGATACGCAGTATTTT.

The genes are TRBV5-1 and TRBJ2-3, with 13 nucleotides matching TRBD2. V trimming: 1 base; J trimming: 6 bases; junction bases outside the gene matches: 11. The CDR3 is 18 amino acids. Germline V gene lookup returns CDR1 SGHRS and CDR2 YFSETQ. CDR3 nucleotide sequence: TGCGCCAGCAGCTTGAGGCAATTGGGACTAGCGGGGTTGGATACGCAGTATTTT. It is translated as CASSLRQLGLAGLDTQYF.

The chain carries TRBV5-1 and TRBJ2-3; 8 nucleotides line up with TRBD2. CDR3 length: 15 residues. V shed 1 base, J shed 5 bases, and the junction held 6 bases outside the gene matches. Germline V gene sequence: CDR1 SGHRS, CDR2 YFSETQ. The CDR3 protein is CASSLRGLVGDTQYF. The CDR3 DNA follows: TGCGCCAGCAGCTTGCGGGGACTAGTCGGAGATACGCAGTATTTT. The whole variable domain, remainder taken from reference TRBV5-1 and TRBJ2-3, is KAGVTQTPRYLIKTRGQQVTLSCSPISGHRSVSWYQQTPGQGLQFLFEYFSETQRNKGNFPGRFSGRQFSNSRSEMNVSTLELGDSALYLCASSLRGLVGDTQYFGPGTRLTVL.

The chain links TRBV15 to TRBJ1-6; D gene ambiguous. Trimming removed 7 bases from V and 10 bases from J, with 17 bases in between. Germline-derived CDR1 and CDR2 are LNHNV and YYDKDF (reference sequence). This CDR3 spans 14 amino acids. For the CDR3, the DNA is TGTGCCACCAAACCGACGGACTTCTACTCACCCCTCCACTTT. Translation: CATKPTDFYSPLHF.

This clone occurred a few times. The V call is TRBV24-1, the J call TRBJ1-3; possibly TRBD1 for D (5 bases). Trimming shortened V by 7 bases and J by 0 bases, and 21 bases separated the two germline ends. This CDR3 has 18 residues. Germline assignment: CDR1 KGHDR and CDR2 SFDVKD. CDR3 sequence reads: CATRGLRGAPRSGNTIYF. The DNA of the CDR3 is TGTGCCACCAGGGGACTCCGGGGCGCACCCCGCTCTGGAAACACCATATATTTT.

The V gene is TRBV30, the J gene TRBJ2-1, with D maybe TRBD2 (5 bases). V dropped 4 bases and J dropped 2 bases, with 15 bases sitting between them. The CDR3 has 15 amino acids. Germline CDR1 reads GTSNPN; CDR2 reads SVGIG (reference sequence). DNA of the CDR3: TGTGCCTGGACAGAAGCGGCGTTCACCTACAATGAGCAGTTCTTC. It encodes CAWTEAAFTYNEQFF. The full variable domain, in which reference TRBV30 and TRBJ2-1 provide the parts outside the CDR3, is SQTIHQWPATLVQPVGSPLSLECTVEGTSNPNLYWYRQAAGRGLQLLFYSVGIGQISSEVPQNLSASRPQDRQFILSSKKLLLSDSGFYLCAWTEAAFTYNEQFFGPGTRLTVL.

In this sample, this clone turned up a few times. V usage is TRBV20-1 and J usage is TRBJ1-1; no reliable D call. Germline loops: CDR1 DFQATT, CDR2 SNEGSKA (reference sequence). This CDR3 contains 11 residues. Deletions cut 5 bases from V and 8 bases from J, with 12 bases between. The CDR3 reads CSARGSVEAFF. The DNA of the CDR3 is TGCAGTGCTCGGGGTTCGGTGGAAGCTTTCTTT.

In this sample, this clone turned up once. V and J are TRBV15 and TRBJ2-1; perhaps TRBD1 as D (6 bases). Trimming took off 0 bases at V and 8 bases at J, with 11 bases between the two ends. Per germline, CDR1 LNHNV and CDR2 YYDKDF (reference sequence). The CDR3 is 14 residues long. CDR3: CATSRDLGGDEQFF. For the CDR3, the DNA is TGTGCCACCAGCAGAGATCTAGGGGGAGATGAGCAGTTCTTC.

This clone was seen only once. CDR3 bases: TGCGCCAGCAGCCTGACTCGCGGGAGCTCCTACAATGAGCAGTTCTTC. Translated, it gives CASSLTRGSSYNEQFF. The gene calls are TRBV4-3 and TRBJ2-1; the match to TRBD2 covers 7 bases. Germline CDR1 is LGHNA and CDR2 is YSLEER. The CDR3 has 16 amino acids. The V segment lost 4 bases and the J segment 0 bases; nucleotides outside the gene matches: 6.

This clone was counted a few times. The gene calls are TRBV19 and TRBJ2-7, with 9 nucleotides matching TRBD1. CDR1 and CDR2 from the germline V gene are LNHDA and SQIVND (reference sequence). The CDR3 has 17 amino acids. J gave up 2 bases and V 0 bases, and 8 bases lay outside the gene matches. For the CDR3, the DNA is TGTGCCAGTAGTATAGATAAGGTAGGACAGGGGACCTACGAGCAGTACTTC. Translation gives CASSIDKVGQGTYEQYF.

CDR3 loop: CASSLGGLASYNEQFF. CDR3 in DNA: TGCGCCAGCAGCTTGGGGGGACTAGCCTCCTACAATGAGCAGTTCTTC. The V and J genes are TRBV5-1 and TRBJ2-1, with 9 bases lining up with TRBD2. This CDR3 comprises 16 residues. The germline V gene has CDR1 SGHRS and CDR2 YFSETQ. After removal of 0 bases from V and 0 bases from J, the junction contained 1 base not matched to a gene.

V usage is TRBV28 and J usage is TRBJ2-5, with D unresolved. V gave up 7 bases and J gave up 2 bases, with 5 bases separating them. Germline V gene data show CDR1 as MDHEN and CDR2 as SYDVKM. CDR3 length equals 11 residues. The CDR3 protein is CASMRQETQYF. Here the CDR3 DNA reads TGTGCCAGCATGAGACAAGAGACCCAGTACTTC.

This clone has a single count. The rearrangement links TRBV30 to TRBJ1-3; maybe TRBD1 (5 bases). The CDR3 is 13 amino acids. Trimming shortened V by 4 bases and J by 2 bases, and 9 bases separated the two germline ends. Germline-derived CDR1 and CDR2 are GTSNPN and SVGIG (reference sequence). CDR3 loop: CAWTVGPGNTIYF. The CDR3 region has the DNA TGTGCCTGGACGGTGGGGCCTGGAAACACCATATATTTT.

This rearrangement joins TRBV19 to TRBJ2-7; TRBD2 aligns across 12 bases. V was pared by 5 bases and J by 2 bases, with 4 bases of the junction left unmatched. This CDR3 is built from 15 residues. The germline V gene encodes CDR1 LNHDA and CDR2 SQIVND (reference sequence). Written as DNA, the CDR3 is TGTGCCAGTAGTGCGACTAGCGGGAGACCCTACGAGCAGTACTTC. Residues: CASSATSGRPYEQYF.

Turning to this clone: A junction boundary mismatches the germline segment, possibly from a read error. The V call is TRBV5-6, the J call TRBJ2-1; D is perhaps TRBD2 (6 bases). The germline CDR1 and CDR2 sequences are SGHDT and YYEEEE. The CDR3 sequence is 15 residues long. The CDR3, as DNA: TGTGCCAGCAGTTTGGACCCCGGAGGGTACAATGAGCAGTTCTTC. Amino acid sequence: CASSLDPGGYNEQFF.

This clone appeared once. The CDR3 spells CASSLIAPGDEKLFF. The CDR3 nucleotides are TGTGCCAGCAGCTTAATCGCCCCAGGGGATGAAAAACTGTTTTTT. The rearrangement uses TRBV7-9 and TRBJ1-4; a possible D gene is TRBD1 (6 bases). Trimming took 2 bases from V and 6 from J, leaving 13 bases between them. Looked up from germline, CDR1 is SEHNR and CDR2 is FQNEAQ (reference sequence). This CDR3 has 15 amino acids.

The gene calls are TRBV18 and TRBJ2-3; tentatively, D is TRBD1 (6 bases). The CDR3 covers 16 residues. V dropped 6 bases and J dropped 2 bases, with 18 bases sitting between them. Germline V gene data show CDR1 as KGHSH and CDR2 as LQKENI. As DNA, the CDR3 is TGTGCCAGCTCGCCCCTCCGACAGGCTATCACAGATACGCAGTATTTT. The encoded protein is CASSPLRQAITDTQYF.

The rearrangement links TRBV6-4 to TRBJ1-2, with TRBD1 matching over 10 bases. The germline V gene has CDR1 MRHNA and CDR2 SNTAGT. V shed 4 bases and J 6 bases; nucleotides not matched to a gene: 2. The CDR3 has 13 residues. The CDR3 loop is CASSGGTGDGYTF. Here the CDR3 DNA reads TGTGCCAGCAGTGGGGGGACAGGGGATGGCTACACCTTC.

Here the CDR3 reads CASSYGGNEAFF. For the CDR3, the DNA is TGTGCCAGCAGTTACGGAGGGAATGAAGCTTTCTTT. The genes are TRBV12-3 or TRBV12-4 and TRBJ1-1, with D unclear. Between the trimmed V and J ends, which lost 4 bases and 7 bases, there was a span of 10 bases. There are 12 residues in the CDR3.

As DNA, the CDR3 is TGTGCCAGCAGCCCCCTTGGGGGGGGGAATTCACCCCTCCACTTT. This encodes CASSPLGGGNSPLHF. The chain joins TRBV14 to TRBJ1-6, with D perhaps matching TRBD1 (5 bases). The ends were cut back, 4 bases at V and 7 bases at J, with 14 bases in the middle. Germline CDR1 SGHDN, CDR2 FVKESK. This CDR3 is built from 15 residues.

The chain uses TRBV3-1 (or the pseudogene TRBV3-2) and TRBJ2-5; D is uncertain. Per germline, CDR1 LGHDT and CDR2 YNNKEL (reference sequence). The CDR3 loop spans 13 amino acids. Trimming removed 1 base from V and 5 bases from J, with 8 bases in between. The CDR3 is CASSQVPQETQYF. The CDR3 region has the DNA TGTGCCAGCAGCCAAGTCCCCCAGGAGACCCAGTACTTC.

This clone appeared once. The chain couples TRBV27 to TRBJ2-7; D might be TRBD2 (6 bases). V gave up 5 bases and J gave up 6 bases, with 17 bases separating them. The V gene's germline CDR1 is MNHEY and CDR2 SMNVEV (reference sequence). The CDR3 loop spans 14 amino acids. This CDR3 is CASSPWGDRGEQYF. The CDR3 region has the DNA TGTGCCAGCAGTCCCTGGGGGGATCGGGGCGAGCAGTACTTC.

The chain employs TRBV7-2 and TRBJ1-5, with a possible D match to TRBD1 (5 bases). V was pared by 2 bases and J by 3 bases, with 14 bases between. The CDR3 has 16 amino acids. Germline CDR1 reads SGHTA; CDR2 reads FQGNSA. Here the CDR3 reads CASSLQGSGVNQPQHF. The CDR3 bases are TGTGCCAGCAGCTTACAGGGTTCGGGTGTCAATCAGCCCCAGCATTTT. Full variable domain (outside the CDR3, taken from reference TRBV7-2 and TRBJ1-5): GAGVSQSPSNKVTEKGKDVELRCDPISGHTALYWYRQSLGQGLEFLIYFQGNSAPDKSGLPSDRFSAERTGGSVSTLTIQRTQQEDSAVYLCASSLQGSGVNQPQHFGDGTRLSIL.

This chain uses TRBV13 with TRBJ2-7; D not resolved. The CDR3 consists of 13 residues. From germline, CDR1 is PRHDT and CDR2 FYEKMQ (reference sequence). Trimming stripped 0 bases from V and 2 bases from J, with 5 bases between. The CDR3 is CASSLGLTYEQYF. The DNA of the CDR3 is TGTGCCAGCAGCTTAGGACTTACCTACGAGCAGTACTTC.

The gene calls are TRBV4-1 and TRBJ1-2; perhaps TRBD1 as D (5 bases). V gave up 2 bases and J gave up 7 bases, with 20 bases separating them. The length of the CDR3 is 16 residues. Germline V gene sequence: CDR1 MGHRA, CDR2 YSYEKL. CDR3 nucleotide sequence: TGCGCCAGCAGCCAACCCTGGATCAGGGAACCCTCTGGCTACACCTTC. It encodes CASSQPWIREPSGYTF.

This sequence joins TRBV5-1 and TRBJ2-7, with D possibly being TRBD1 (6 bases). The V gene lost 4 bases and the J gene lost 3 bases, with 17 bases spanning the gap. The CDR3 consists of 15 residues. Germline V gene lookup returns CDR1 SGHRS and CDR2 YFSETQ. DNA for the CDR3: TGCGCCAGCAGCCCGTGGACAGAAACAGACTACGAGCAGTACTTC. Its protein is CASSPWTETDYEQYF. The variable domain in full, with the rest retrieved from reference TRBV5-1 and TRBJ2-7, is KAGVTQTPRYLIKTRGQQVTLSCSPISGHRSVSWYQQTPGQGLQFLFEYFSETQRNKGNFPGRFSGRQFSNSRSEMNVSTLELGDSALYLCASSPWTETDYEQYFGPGTRLTVT.